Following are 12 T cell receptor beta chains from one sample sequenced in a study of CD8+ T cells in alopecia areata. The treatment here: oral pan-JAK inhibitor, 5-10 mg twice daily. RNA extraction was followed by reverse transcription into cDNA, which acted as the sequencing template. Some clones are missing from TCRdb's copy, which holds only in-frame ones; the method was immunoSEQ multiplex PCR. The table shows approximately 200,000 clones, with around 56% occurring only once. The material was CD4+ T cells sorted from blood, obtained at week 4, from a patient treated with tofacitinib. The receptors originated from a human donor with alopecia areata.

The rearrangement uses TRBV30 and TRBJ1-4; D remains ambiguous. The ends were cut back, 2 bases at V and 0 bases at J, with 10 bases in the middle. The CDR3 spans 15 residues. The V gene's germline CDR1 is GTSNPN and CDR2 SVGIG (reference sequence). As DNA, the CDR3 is TGTGCCTGGAGTTCTGTCCCCGCAACTAATGAAAAACTGTTTTTT. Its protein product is CAWSSVPATNEKLFF.

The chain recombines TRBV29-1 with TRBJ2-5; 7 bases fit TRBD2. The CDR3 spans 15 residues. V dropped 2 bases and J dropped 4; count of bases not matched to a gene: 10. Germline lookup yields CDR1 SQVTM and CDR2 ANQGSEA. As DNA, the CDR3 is TGCAGCGTTGAACGGTGGGGGGGAATAAGAGAGACCCAGTACTTC. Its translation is CSVERWGGIRETQYF.

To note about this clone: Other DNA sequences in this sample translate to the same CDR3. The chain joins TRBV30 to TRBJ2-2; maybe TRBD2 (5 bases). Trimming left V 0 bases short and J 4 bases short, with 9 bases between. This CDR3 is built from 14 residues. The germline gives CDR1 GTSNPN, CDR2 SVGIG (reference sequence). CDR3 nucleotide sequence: TGTGCCTGGAGTGTACTAGGTGTCACCGGGGAGCTGTTTTTT. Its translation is CAWSVLGVTGELFF.

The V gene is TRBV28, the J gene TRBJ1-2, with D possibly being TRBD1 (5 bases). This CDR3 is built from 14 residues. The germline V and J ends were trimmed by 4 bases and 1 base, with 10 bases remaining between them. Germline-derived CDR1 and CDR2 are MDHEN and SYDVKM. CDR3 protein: CASSSQQVNYGYTF. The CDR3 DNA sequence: TGTGCCAGCAGTTCCCAACAGGTTAACTATGGCTACACCTTC.

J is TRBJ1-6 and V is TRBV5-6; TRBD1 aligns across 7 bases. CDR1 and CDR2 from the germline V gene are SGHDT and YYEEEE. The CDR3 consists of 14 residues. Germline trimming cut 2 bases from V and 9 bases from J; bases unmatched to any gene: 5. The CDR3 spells CASSFRQGLSPLHF. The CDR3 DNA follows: TGTGCCAGCAGCTTCAGACAGGGACTTTCACCCCTCCACTTT.

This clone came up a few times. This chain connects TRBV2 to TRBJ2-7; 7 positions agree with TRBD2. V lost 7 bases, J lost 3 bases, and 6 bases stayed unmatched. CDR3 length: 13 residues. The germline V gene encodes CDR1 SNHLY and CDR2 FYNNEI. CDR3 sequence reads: CASMGREGYEQYF. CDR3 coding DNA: TGTGCCAGCATGGGCAGGGAGGGCTACGAGCAGTACTTC.

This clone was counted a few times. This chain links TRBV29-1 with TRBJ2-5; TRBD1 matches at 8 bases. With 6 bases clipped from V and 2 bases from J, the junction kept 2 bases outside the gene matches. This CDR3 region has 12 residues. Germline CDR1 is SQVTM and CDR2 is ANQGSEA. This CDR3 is CSVDREQETQYF. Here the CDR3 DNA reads TGCAGCGTGGACAGGGAACAAGAGACCCAGTACTTC.

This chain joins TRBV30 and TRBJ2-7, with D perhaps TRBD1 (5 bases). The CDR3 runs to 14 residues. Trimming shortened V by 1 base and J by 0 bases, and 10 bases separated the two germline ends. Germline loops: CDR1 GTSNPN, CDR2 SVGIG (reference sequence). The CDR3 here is CAWSDNDSSYEQYF. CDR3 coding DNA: TGTGCCTGGAGTGATAATGACAGCTCCTACGAGCAGTACTTC.

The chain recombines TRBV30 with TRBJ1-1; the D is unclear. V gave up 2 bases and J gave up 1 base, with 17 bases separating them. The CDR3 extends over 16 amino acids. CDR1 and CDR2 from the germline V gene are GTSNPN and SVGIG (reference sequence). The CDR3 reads CAWSPGVPARNTEAFF. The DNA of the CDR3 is TGTGCCTGGAGTCCTGGGGTCCCCGCCAGGAACACTGAAGCTTTCTTT. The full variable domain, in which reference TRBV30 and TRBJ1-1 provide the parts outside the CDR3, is SQTIHQWPATLVQPVGSPLSLECTVEGTSNPNLYWYRQAAGRGLQLLFYSVGIGQISSEVPQNLSASRPQDRQFILSSKKLLLSDSGFYLCAWSPGVPARNTEAFFGQGTRLTVV.

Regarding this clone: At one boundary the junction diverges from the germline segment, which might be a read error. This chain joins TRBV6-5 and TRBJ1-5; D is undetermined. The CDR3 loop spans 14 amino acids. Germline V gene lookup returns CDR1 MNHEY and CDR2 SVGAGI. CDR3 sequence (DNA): TGTGCCACCAGTCTCCATAATGGCAATCAGCCCCAGCATTTT. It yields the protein CATSLHNGNQPQHF.

CDR3 DNA: TGTGCCAGCAGCCTATCCGGGACAAAGGGGGAAAAACTGTTTTTT. Protein product: CASSLSGTKGEKLFF. The rearrangement links TRBV7-2 to TRBJ1-4; tentative D call: TRBD1 (6 bases). V lost 5 bases and J lost 8, with 18 bases in between. The CDR3 contains 15 residues. Germline loops: CDR1 SGHTA, CDR2 FQGNSA.

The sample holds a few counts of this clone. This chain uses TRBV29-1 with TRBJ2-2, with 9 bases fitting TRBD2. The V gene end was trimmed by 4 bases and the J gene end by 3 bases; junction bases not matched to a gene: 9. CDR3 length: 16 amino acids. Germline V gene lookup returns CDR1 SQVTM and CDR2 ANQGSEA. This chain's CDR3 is CSVVPLAGAHTGELFF. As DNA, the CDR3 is TGCAGCGTTGTACCCTTAGCGGGGGCTCACACCGGGGAGCTGTTTTTT.